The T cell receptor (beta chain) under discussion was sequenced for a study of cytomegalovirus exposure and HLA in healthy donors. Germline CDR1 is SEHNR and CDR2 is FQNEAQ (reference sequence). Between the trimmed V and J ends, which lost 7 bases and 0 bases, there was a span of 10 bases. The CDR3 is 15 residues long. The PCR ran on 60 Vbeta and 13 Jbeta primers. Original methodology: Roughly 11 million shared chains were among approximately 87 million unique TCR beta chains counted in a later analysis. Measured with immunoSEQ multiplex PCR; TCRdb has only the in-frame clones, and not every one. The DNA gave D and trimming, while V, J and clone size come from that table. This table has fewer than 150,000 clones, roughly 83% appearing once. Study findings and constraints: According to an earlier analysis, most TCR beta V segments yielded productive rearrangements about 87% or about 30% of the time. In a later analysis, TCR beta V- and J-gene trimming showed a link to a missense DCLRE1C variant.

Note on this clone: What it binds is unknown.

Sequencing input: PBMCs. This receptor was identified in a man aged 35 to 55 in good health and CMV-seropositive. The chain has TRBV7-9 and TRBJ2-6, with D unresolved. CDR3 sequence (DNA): TGTGCCAGCACAAGAGACAACTCTGGGGCCAACGTCCTGACTTTC. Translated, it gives CASTRDNSGANVLTF.